These 27 T cell receptor beta chains share one sample of origin, sequenced in a study of blood T cells in healthy people across ages. The authors ran a second PCR of about 7 to 11 cycles using a sample-barcoded 5' primer and a J-beta primer mix. TCRdb fed the 5' RACE reads into MiXCR, producing one record per CDR3 protein. The top ten clones hold around 15% of a sample with hundreds of thousands of distinct CDR3 sequences, 48% of them seen once. Sequenced sample: blood. The origin of the receptors is a man between 25 and 39 years old in good health.

The table lists this clonotype with many counts. The chain is built from TRBV3-1 and TRBJ1-2, with TRBD1 as a possible D gene (5 bases). The V end was cut by 1 base, the J end by 8 bases, with 11 bases between. CDR1 and CDR2 (germline): LGHDT, YNNKEL (reference sequence). The CDR3 spans 13 residues. CDR3 in DNA: TGTGCCAGCAGCCAAGTGGGCAGGGTGGGCTACACCTTC. This translates into CASSQVGRVGYTF.

The gene calls are TRBV4-1 and TRBJ1-4, with D perhaps TRBD1 (6 bases). Germline V CDR1 and CDR2: MGHRA, YSYEKL. The CDR3 extends over 16 amino acids. Trimming cost V 0 bases and J 7 bases, with 15 bases left between them. The chain's CDR3 is CASSQEWGTISEKLFF. CDR3 DNA sequence: TGCGCCAGCAGCCAAGAATGGGGGACAATTAGTGAAAAACTGTTTTTT.

This chain joins TRBV19 and TRBJ2-4; D may correspond to TRBD1 or TRBD2 (5 bases each). Germline V gives CDR1 LNHDA, CDR2 SQIVND (reference sequence). V was trimmed by 6 bases and J by 0 bases, leaving 12 bases between them. CDR3 length: 15 amino acids. Here the CDR3 reads CASRPGPLAKNIQYF. CDR3 coding DNA: TGTGCCAGTAGACCGGGACCCCTAGCCAAAAACATTCAGTACTTC.

The rearrangement joins TRBV5-1 to TRBJ2-1; 8 bases agree with TRBD2. This CDR3 is 16 amino acids long. The germline gives CDR1 SGHRS, CDR2 YFSETQ. Losses at the gene ends were 5 bases for V and 0 bases for J; bases not matched to a gene: 7. The CDR3 coding sequence is TGCGCCAGCAGTTTCCTACGGGGGGGCTCCTACAATGAGCAGTTCTTC. Amino acids: CASSFLRGGSYNEQFF.

This clonotype has a handful of counts. The CDR3 DNA reads as TGTGCCAGCAGTCGAAATATCCCGGGACAGTACTACAATGAGCAGTTCTTC. Protein product: CASSRNIPGQYYNEQFF. This sequence joins TRBV2 and TRBJ2-1; 7 bases line up with TRBD1. The CDR3 runs 17 residues. V shed 5 bases, J shed 3 bases, and the junction held 13 bases outside the gene matches. In germline, CDR1 is SNHLY, CDR2 FYNNEI. The whole variable domain, filled in from reference TRBV2 and TRBJ2-1, reads EPEVTQTPSHQVTQMGQEVILRCVPISNHLYFYWYRQILGQKVEFLVSFYNNEISEKSEIFDDQFSVERPDGSNFTLKIRSTKLEDSAMYFCASSRNIPGQYYNEQFFGPGTRLTVL.

The table lists this clonotype with a few counts. V and J are TRBV15 and TRBJ1-2, with 8 nucleotides matching TRBD1. Germline V lookup: CDR1 LNHNV, CDR2 YYDKDF (reference sequence). J lost 2 bases, V lost 0 bases, and 5 bases had no gene match. The CDR3 is 16 amino acids. This chain's CDR3 is CATSRDTTGANYGYTF. The CDR3 coding sequence is TGTGCCACCAGCAGAGATACGACAGGGGCCAACTATGGCTACACCTTC.

The rearrangement links TRBV29-1 to TRBJ1-2; D might be TRBD1 (5 bases). Looked up from germline, CDR1 is SQVTM and CDR2 is ANQGSEA. Trimming left V 8 bases short and J 3 bases short, with 19 bases between. There are 14 residues in the CDR3. CDR3 loop: CSFRDLLGHYGYTF. CDR3 bases: TGCAGCTTCCGGGACCTCCTTGGCCACTATGGCTACACCTTC.

V gene TRBV7-9 combines with J gene TRBJ2-7; D might be TRBD2 (5 bases). Trimming left V 0 bases short and J 6 bases short, with 18 bases between. The germline CDR1 and CDR2 sequences are SEHNR and FQNEAQ (reference sequence). The CDR3 runs to 16 residues. This CDR3 is CASSLARGSRPVEQYF. In DNA, the CDR3 is TGTGCCAGCAGCTTAGCGAGAGGGTCCCGACCCGTCGAGCAGTACTTC.

The rearrangement uses TRBV20-1 and TRBJ2-3; D perhaps matches TRBD2 (6 bases). The V gene lost 3 bases and the J gene lost 1 base, with 11 bases spanning the gap. This CDR3 spans 14 amino acids. Germline CDR1 DFQATT, CDR2 SNEGSKA (reference sequence). The CDR3 loop is CSASDSGGTDTQYF. The CDR3 DNA follows: TGCAGTGCTAGTGATTCGGGGGGCACAGATACGCAGTATTTT.

The CDR3 loop reads CASSLNPSNSGNEQYF. In DNA, the CDR3 is TGTGCCAGCAGCTTAAACCCTAGTAACAGTGGCAATGAGCAGTACTTC. The chain uses TRBV7-9 and TRBJ2-5; D unresolved. Germline CDR1 is SEHNR and CDR2 is FQNEAQ (reference sequence). V lost 2 bases, J lost 11 bases, and 24 bases lay in between. The CDR3 runs to 16 residues.

The CDR3: CASSPSGLAVIATSTDTQYF. As DNA, the CDR3 is TGCGCCAGCAGCCCGTCAGGACTAGCGGTTATTGCTACTAGCACAGATACGCAGTATTTT. The V gene is TRBV4-1, the J gene TRBJ2-3; 10 nucleotides agree with TRBD2. This CDR3 spans 20 amino acids. CDR1 is MGHRA, CDR2 YSYEKL, per germline. V gave up 4 bases and J gave up 0 bases; unmatched junction bases: 16.

This clonotype was recorded at least ten times. The rearrangement uses TRBV29-1 and TRBJ2-1; D remains unclear. V lost 7 bases, J lost 5 bases, and 6 bases lay in between. The germline gives CDR1 SQVTM, CDR2 ANQGSEA. CDR3 length: 10 amino acids. The CDR3 spells CSGRNNEQFF. CDR3 DNA sequence: TGCAGCGGCCGAAACAATGAGCAGTTCTTC.

V gene TRBV27 combines with J gene TRBJ2-5, with TRBD1 matching 8 bases. Germline trimming cut 6 bases from V and 5 bases from J; bases unmatched to any gene: 8. This CDR3 is 14 amino acids long. Germline assignment: CDR1 MNHEY and CDR2 SMNVEV (reference sequence). DNA of the CDR3: TGTGCCAGCAGCTGGACAGGGACAAGGGAGACCCAGTACTTC. This gives the protein CASSWTGTRETQYF.

This chain joins TRBV7-2 and TRBJ1-6, with 7 nucleotides matching TRBD1. The CDR3 is 16 residues long. Germline V gene data show CDR1 as SGHTA and CDR2 as FQGNSA. V gave up 5 bases and J gave up 5 bases; unmatched junction bases: 9. In DNA form, the CDR3 reads TGTGCCAGCAGCCAGGGGAGGGGGCGGCATAATTCACCCCTCCACTTT. This codes for CASSQGRGRHNSPLHF.

The chain recombines TRBV12-3 or TRBV12-4 with TRBJ2-3; 13 nucleotides align to TRBD2. The CDR3 runs 17 residues. V shed 3 bases, J shed 4 bases, and the junction held 7 bases outside the gene matches. The CDR3 nucleotides are TGTGCCAGCAGTTTCGGCCTGGGACTAGCGGGGTCAGATACGCAGTATTTT. Its protein product is CASSFGLGLAGSDTQYF.

This clonotype showed up just a few times. With a much larger clone just one base away, this may be a read error. This chain connects TRBV20-1 to TRBJ2-4; perhaps TRBD1 as D (5 bases). Germline loops: CDR1 DFQATT, CDR2 SNEGSKA (reference sequence). V gave up 6 bases and J gave up 0 bases, with 18 bases separating them. The CDR3 is made up of 16 amino acids. CDR3 in amino acids: CSAILQGSGAKNIQYF. CDR3 coding DNA: TGCAGTGCGATACTTCAGGGAAGTGGAGCCAAAAACATTCAGTACTTC.

This clonotype was seen only a few times. This sequence joins TRBV6-5 and TRBJ2-3, with D maybe TRBD1 (6 bases). The V end was cut by 2 bases, the J end by 1 base, with 7 bases between. CDR1 is MNHEY, CDR2 SVGAGI, per germline. The CDR3 loop spans 14 amino acids. Here the CDR3 DNA reads TGTGCCAGCAGTTACAACAGGGGCACAGATACGCAGTATTTT. This codes for CASSYNRGTDTQYF.

This chain links TRBV5-1 with TRBJ2-1; either TRBD1 or TRBD2 may supply D (5 bases each). Germline V CDR1 and CDR2: SGHRS, YFSETQ. Between the trimmed V and J ends, which lost 1 base and 0 bases, there was a span of 11 bases. The CDR3 is 16 residues long. CDR3 sequence: CASSLMGESSYNEQFF. CDR3 DNA sequence: TGCGCCAGCAGCTTGATGGGGGAGAGCTCCTACAATGAGCAGTTCTTC.

This clonotype was observed at least ten times. The chain combines TRBV2 with TRBJ2-5; 11 bases are shared with TRBD2. V shed 6 bases, J shed 1 base, and the junction held 7 bases outside the gene matches. Germline-derived CDR1 and CDR2 are SNHLY and FYNNEI. This CDR3 region has 16 residues. CDR3 coding DNA: TGTGCCAGCAGCACCGGGACTAGCGGCGGCCAAGAGACCCAGTACTTC. Protein product: CASSTGTSGGQETQYF.

This clonotype was detected only a few times. The rearrangement uses TRBV12-3 or TRBV12-4 and TRBJ2-5; the D gene is possibly TRBD2 (5 bases). This CDR3 spans 13 amino acids. V lost 6 bases and J 8 bases, leaving 16 bases between the germline ends. CDR3 in amino acids: CASRVTPSGTQYF. In DNA form, the CDR3 reads TGTGCCAGCAGGGTGACACCTTCGGGAACCCAGTACTTC.

The chain links TRBV2 to TRBJ1-5; no clear D gene. Per the germline V gene, CDR1 is SNHLY and CDR2 is FYNNEI. This CDR3 is 12 amino acids long. Trimming took off 5 bases at V and 6 bases at J, with 8 bases between the two ends. DNA of the CDR3: TGTGCCAGCAGTCAAACAGCTCAGCCCCAGCATTTT. Protein product: CASSQTAQPQHF.

J is TRBJ1-4 and V is TRBV12-3 or TRBV12-4; 8 positions match TRBD1. CDR3 length: 15 residues. V gave up 5 bases and J gave up 7 bases; unmatched junction bases: 9. CDR3 bases: TGTGCCAGCAGTACTCAGGGGGCCATTCCTGAAAAACTGTTTTTT. Translating it yields CASSTQGAIPEKLFF.

The sample holds many counts of this clonotype. This rearrangement joins TRBV21-1 to TRBJ1-1; TRBD1 was called by the table and not checked on the DNA. TRBV21-1 is listed as a pseudogene. The length of the CDR3 is 15 residues. CDR3 in DNA: TGTGCCAGCAGCAAATCACCGGGGGCAGGGGCTGAAGCTTTCTTT. It translates to CASSKSPGAGAEAFF.

This clonotype was seen more than once but under ten times. The chain is built from TRBV4-1 and TRBJ1-2; tentatively, D is TRBD1 (5 bases). The CDR3 totals 15 residues. The V gene lost 0 bases and the J gene lost 4 bases, with 12 bases spanning the gap. Germline values: CDR1 MGHRA, CDR2 YSYEKL. The CDR3 bases are TGCGCCAGCAGCCAAGAAGGAGGGGCCGGCTATGGCTACACCTTC. Translated, it gives CASSQEGGAGYGYTF.

This chain links TRBV11-2 with TRBJ2-3, with TRBD1 matching over 7 bases. This CDR3 comprises 14 residues. Per the germline V gene, CDR1 is SGHAT and CDR2 is FQNNGV. V trimming: 2 bases; J trimming: 5 bases; junction bases outside the gene matches: 4. CDR3 bases: TGTGCCAGCAGCTTATCACAGGGGAGAGATACGCAGTATTTT. Translated, it gives CASSLSQGRDTQYF.

V and J are TRBV20-1 and TRBJ2-5, with D hard to call. The CDR3 consists of 13 residues. V lost 7 bases and J 1 base, leaving 13 bases between the germline ends. In germline, CDR1 is DFQATT, CDR2 SNEGSKA (reference sequence). CDR3 in DNA: TGCAGTGTAAAGAGGTCTCCCCAAGAGACCCAGTACTTC. Encoded protein: CSVKRSPQETQYF.

J is TRBJ1-3 and V is TRBV18; the D gene is possibly TRBD1 (5 bases). Looked up from germline, CDR1 is KGHSH and CDR2 is LQKENI. CDR3 length equals 15 residues. The V gene lost 2 bases and the J gene lost 0 bases, with 8 bases spanning the gap. CDR3 sequence (DNA): TGTGCCAGCTCACCAGACAGAAGCTCTGGAAACACCATATATTTT. This encodes CASSPDRSSGNTIYF. Complete variable domain (other parts from reference TRBV18 and TRBJ1-3): NAGVMQNPRHLVRRRGQEARLRCSPMKGHSHVYWYRQLPEEGLKFMVYLQKENIIDESGMPKERFSAEFPKEGPSILRIQQVVRGDSAAYFCASSPDRSSGNTIYFGEGSWLTVV.